By proportion, the clone carrying this T cell receptor (beta chain) is medium-sized. The antigen is undetermined. The assay was immunoSEQ multiplex PCR, and TCRdb's table has in-frame clones only and misses some. The sample holds tens of thousands of clones; 94% are singletons and the top ten take about 3%. The sample belongs to a study of T cells after posttransplantation cyclophosphamide. Study results and limitations: Donor CD8+ memory clones often dominated recipient blood repertoires at later times. Recipient CMV seropositivity and CMV reactivation strongly tracked TRB clonality.

The CDR3 covers 15 residues. Germline V gives CDR1 SEHNR, CDR2 FQNEAQ (reference sequence). The V and J ends lost 5 bases and 3 bases respectively, with 16 bases between them. On the day of bone marrow donation, the related graft donor provided peripheral blood. Sequencing was carried out using PBMCs. The TCR was taken from a woman aged 25 to 39 in good health and a related stem cell transplant donor. The genes are TRBV7-9 and TRBJ1-1, with D perhaps matching TRBD1 (6 bases). The CDR3 bases are TGTGCCAGCAGCCCCCTGACAGGCTGGGACACTGAAGCTTTCTTT. Encoded protein: CASSPLTGWDTEAFF.